Presented here are 28 T cell receptor beta chains from one specimen sequenced in a study of shared clonotypes between healthy human individuals. Some clones are missing from TCRdb's copy, which holds only in-frame ones; the method was immunoSEQ multiplex PCR. Of 400,000 to 600,000 clones detected, 75% to 85% appear once; the ten largest clones hold about 12%. Sequenced: PBMCs. The source is a woman aged 40-49 years in good health. Some clones in this sample may be carry-over from other donors' samples.

This clone was recorded once. This rearrangement joins TRBV11-2 to TRBJ2-7; D remains unclear. CDR1 is SGHAT, CDR2 FQNNGV, per germline. There are 12 residues in the CDR3. The V gene lost 2 bases and the J gene lost 6 bases, with 8 bases spanning the gap. DNA for the CDR3: TGTGCCAGCAGCTTATCCGGTTTCGAGCAGTACTTC. It is translated as CASSLSGFEQYF.

The gene calls are TRBV5-1 and TRBJ2-5; 13 nucleotides line up with TRBD2. CDR3 length: 16 residues. The ends lost 3 bases at V and 5 bases at J; junction bases unmatched: 7. Germline V CDR1 and CDR2: SGHRS, YFSETQ. The CDR3 sequence is CASSSHGLAGEETQYF. Here the CDR3 DNA reads TGCGCCAGCAGCTCCCACGGACTAGCGGGAGAGGAGACCCAGTACTTC.

This clone was counted a single time. The J gene is TRBJ2-7, the V gene TRBV11-2; tentative D call: TRBD2 (5 bases). The CDR3 runs to 15 residues. CDR1 and CDR2 (germline): SGHAT, FQNNGV. Trimming left V 5 bases short and J 3 bases short, with 17 bases between. CDR3 region: CASSNHPGSGYEQYF. CDR3 sequence (DNA): TGTGCCAGCAGCAATCATCCGGGATCGGGCTACGAGCAGTACTTC. Full variable domain (missing parts from reference TRBV11-2 and TRBJ2-7): EAGVAQSPRYKIIEKRQSVAFWCNPISGHATLYWYQQILGQGPKLLIQFQNNGVVDDSQLPKDRFSAERLKGVDSTLKIQPAKLEDSAVYLCASSNHPGSGYEQYFGPGTRLTVT.

On this clone itself: This likely came from a read error, as a far larger clone is one base away. CDR3 nucleotides: TGTGCCAGCAGTGAATTGGACAGCGGTCAGCCCCAGCATTTT. Protein product: CASSELDSGQPQHF. V usage is TRBV2 and J usage is TRBJ1-5; perhaps TRBD1 as D (6 bases). V was clipped by 2 bases and J by 6 bases, with 11 bases between them. The CDR3 contains 14 residues. In germline, CDR1 is SNHLY, CDR2 FYNNEI.

V is TRBV5-1 and J is TRBJ2-2, with TRBD2 matching 10 bases. Germline CDR1 SGHRS, CDR2 YFSETQ. Trimming cost V 6 bases and J 3 bases; bases outside gene matches: 8. The CDR3 length is 16 residues. The CDR3 nucleotides read TGCGCCAGCAAAATAGCGGGAGGTTATGACACCGGGGAGCTGTTTTTT. It codes for CASKIAGGYDTGELFF.

This rearrangement joins TRBV7-2 to TRBJ2-7; 13 bases fit TRBD2. The germline gives CDR1 SGHTA, CDR2 FQGNSA. Germline trimming cut 5 bases from V and 3 bases from J; bases unmatched to any gene: 7. The CDR3 is made up of 16 amino acids. The CDR3 here is CASSRGLAGAYYEQYF. In nucleotides, the CDR3 is TGTGCCAGCAGCCGAGGACTAGCGGGGGCCTACTACGAGCAGTACTTC. Full variable domain (rest looked up from reference TRBV7-2 and TRBJ2-7): GAGVSQSPSNKVTEKGKDVELRCDPISGHTALYWYRQSLGQGLEFLIYFQGNSAPDKSGLPSDRFSAERTGGSVSTLTIQRTQQEDSAVYLCASSRGLAGAYYEQYFGPGTRLTVT.

The chain combines TRBV5-1 with TRBJ2-7; unclear D gene. CDR1 and CDR2 (germline): SGHRS, YFSETQ. The CDR3 consists of 12 residues. V was cut by 5 bases and J by 5 bases, with 11 bases left in between. The CDR3 here is CASSNEINEQYF. The CDR3 nucleotides are TGCGCCAGCAGTAATGAGATCAACGAGCAGTACTTC.

This clone appeared a single time. As DNA, the CDR3 is TGCGCCAGCAGCTACCGACAGGGGGCCAGTGAAAAACTGTTTTTT. Amino acid sequence: CASSYRQGASEKLFF. The V call is TRBV5-1, the J call TRBJ1-4; 10 bases line up with TRBD1. CDR3 length equals 15 residues. The V and J ends lost 3 bases and 7 bases, in that order; junction bases with no gene match: 6. Germline V gives CDR1 SGHRS, CDR2 YFSETQ.

This clone was seen more than once but under ten times. The rearrangement uses TRBV28 and TRBJ1-5; D ambiguous. Germline lookup yields CDR1 MDHEN and CDR2 SYDVKM. V shed 4 bases and J shed 5 bases, with 9 bases lying between them. The CDR3 has 13 residues. DNA of the CDR3: TGTGCCAGCAGTTCCCTCACATATCAGCCCCAGCATTTT. Its protein product is CASSSLTYQPQHF.

This chain links TRBV4-1 with TRBJ1-5, with TRBD1 as a possible D gene (5 bases). The CDR3 covers 16 residues. Trimming left V 0 bases short and J 3 bases short, with 12 bases between. CDR1 is MGHRA and CDR2 is YSYEKL in the germline V gene. Here the CDR3 DNA reads TGCGCCAGCAGCCAAGAACGGGCAGGGCACAATCAGCCCCAGCATTTT. This translates into CASSQERAGHNQPQHF.

The J gene is TRBJ2-1, the V gene TRBV6-4; 7 bases align to TRBD2. Germline-derived CDR1 and CDR2 are MRHNA and SNTAGT. The J segment lost 5 bases and the V segment lost 3 bases, leaving 22 bases of the junction unmatched. CDR3 size: 20 residues. Written as DNA, the CDR3 is TGTGCCAGCAGTGATGGGGACGAAACGGGAGTGGGGGGGGTTGACAATGAGCAGTTCTTC. It translates to CASSDGDETGVGGVDNEQFF.

This CDR3 reads CASSSPSGSTDTQYF. CDR3 bases: TGTGCCAGCAGTTCCCCTAGCGGGTCCACAGATACGCAGTATTTT. The chain carries TRBV28 and TRBJ2-3; the match to TRBD2 covers 8 bases. The germline CDR1 and CDR2 sequences are MDHEN and SYDVKM. The CDR3 consists of 15 residues. Germline trimming cut 4 bases from V and 2 bases from J; bases unmatched to any gene: 5.

The gene calls are TRBV28 and TRBJ2-7; TRBD1 aligns across 8 bases. Germline V CDR1 and CDR2: MDHEN, SYDVKM. This CDR3 contains 14 residues. V lost 6 bases, J lost 3 bases, and 7 bases stayed unmatched. The CDR3 nucleotides are TGTGCCAGCAGGGGGGGACAGGCGGACTACGAGCAGTACTTC. Protein product: CASRGGQADYEQYF.

The gene calls are TRBV18 and TRBJ2-5; D is perhaps TRBD1 (6 bases). The CDR3 runs to 14 residues. Deletions cut 1 base from V and 5 bases from J, with 11 bases between. CDR1 is KGHSH and CDR2 is LQKENI in the germline V gene. The CDR3, as DNA: TGTGCCAGCTCACCACGAGACAGGTCTGAGACCCAGTACTTC. It encodes CASSPRDRSETQYF.

The genes are TRBV5-1 and TRBJ2-1; 8 positions match TRBD1. Germline V gives CDR1 SGHRS, CDR2 YFSETQ. This CDR3 has 16 residues. With V trimmed by 5 bases and J by 2 bases, 9 bases remained unmatched. DNA for the CDR3: TGCGCCAGCAGACAAACGGACAGGGTCCCCTACAATGAGCAGTTCTTC. It specifies CASRQTDRVPYNEQFF.

The table lists this clone with a few counts. The chain recombines TRBV10-3 with TRBJ1-1; the D is unclear. This CDR3 contains 11 residues. Trimming stripped 5 bases from V and 8 bases from J, with 9 bases between. CDR1 and CDR2 from the germline V gene are ENHRY and SYGVKD. CDR3 nucleotide sequence: TGTGCCATCAGTCACGGCCGGGAAGCTTTCTTT. Protein product: CAISHGREAFF.

The CDR3 loop reads CASRRAGRYEQYF. The CDR3 DNA reads as TGCGCCAGCAGGAGAGCGGGGCGCTACGAGCAGTACTTC. This chain joins TRBV5-1 and TRBJ2-7, with 7 bases aligning to TRBD2. From germline, CDR1 is SGHRS and CDR2 YFSETQ. The CDR3 extends over 13 amino acids. V trimming: 5 bases; J trimming: 3 bases; junction bases outside the gene matches: 5.

The gene calls are TRBV10-2 and TRBJ1-2, with 10 bases aligning to TRBD1. Unmatched junction bases numbered 8, after V lost 6 bases and J lost 4 bases. CDR3 length: 15 amino acids. Germline lookup yields CDR1 WSHSY and CDR2 SAAADI. CDR3 amino acids: CASRSRDRGSYGYTF. The CDR3 DNA follows: TGCGCCAGCAGAAGTCGGGACAGGGGTAGCTATGGCTACACCTTC.

This chain uses TRBV6-1 with TRBJ1-2, with D possibly TRBD1 on 5 matching bases. The CDR3 has 15 residues. The V end was cut by 4 bases, the J end by 4 bases, with 16 bases between. Germline CDR1 is MNHNS and CDR2 is SASEGT. The CDR3 protein is CASSAIYQGGYGYTF. The DNA for the CDR3 is TGTGCCAGCAGTGCGATTTACCAGGGTGGCTATGGCTACACCTTC.

This clone has more than one count but fewer than ten. This sequence joins TRBV19 and TRBJ1-5; 10 bases match TRBD1. Germline CDR1 and CDR2: LNHDA and SQIVND (reference sequence). J lost 6 bases, V lost 7 bases, and 3 bases had no gene match. This CDR3 contains 13 residues. This CDR3 is CASNRDRGQPQHF. The CDR3 coding sequence is TGTGCCAGTAATCGGGACAGGGGTCAGCCCCAGCATTTT.

The rearrangement joins TRBV27 to TRBJ2-7; 10 bases match TRBD2. Per germline, CDR1 MNHEY and CDR2 SMNVEV (reference sequence). The trim removed 2 bases at V and 2 bases at J, leaving 9 bases unmatched. This CDR3 has 17 amino acids. The chain's CDR3 is CASSLKRTSGAPYEQYF. CDR3 DNA sequence: TGTGCCAGCAGTTTAAAGAGGACTAGCGGCGCTCCCTACGAGCAGTACTTC.

As to this clone: A much larger clone lies a single base off, so this may be a read error. V gene TRBV7-8 combines with J gene TRBJ2-1; D is perhaps TRBD1 or TRBD2 (5 bases each). Trimming left V 6 bases short and J 8 bases short, with 14 bases between. The germline V gene encodes CDR1 SGHVS and CDR2 FQNEAQ. The CDR3 covers 13 residues. CDR3 bases: TGTGCCAGCAGGGGACCAAATACGGATGAGCAGTTCTTC. Protein sequence: CASRGPNTDEQFF.

This chain links TRBV19 with TRBJ1-1; D perhaps matches TRBD1 (5 bases). Germline CDR1 reads LNHDA; CDR2 reads SQIVND (reference sequence). The CDR3 length is 15 residues. V lost 5 bases to trimming and J lost 4 bases, with 17 bases between them. CDR3: CASSSGQGRFTEAFF. The CDR3 nucleotides read TGTGCCAGTAGTTCGGGTCAGGGACGGTTCACTGAAGCTTTCTTT.

The gene calls are TRBV6-5 and TRBJ2-7; D possibly matches TRBD1 or TRBD2 (5 bases each). V was cut by 5 bases and J by 11 bases, with 16 bases left in between. The V gene's germline CDR1 is MNHEY and CDR2 SVGAGI. The CDR3 is 12 residues long. CDR3 DNA sequence: TGTGCCAGCAGTGCCCCTTCGGGGCGCGAGTACTTC. Protein: CASSAPSGREYF.

In this sample, this clone turned up many times. This rearrangement joins TRBV11-3 to TRBJ2-7; TRBD2 agrees at 8 bases. From germline, CDR1 is SGHNT and CDR2 YENEEA. The CDR3 has 15 amino acids. Trimming cost V 3 bases and J 5 bases; bases outside gene matches: 9. The CDR3 DNA is TGTGCCAGCAGCTTTCAGACCGGGACTAGGAACGAGCAGTACTTC. Its protein is CASSFQTGTRNEQYF.

This clone was recorded only once. The chain uses TRBV10-1 and TRBJ2-1; 9 bases fit TRBD2. The germline CDR1 and CDR2 sequences are WNHNN and SYGVQD (reference sequence). Unmatched junction bases numbered 9, after V lost 5 bases and J lost 7 bases. This CDR3 is built from 15 residues. CDR3 region: CASSFIAGDTNEQFF. The CDR3 nucleotides are TGCGCCAGCAGTTTTATAGCGGGGGATACTAATGAGCAGTTCTTC.

The chain's CDR3 is CASSFVGNEQFF. The CDR3 nucleotides read TGTGCCAGCAGCTTTGTCGGCAATGAGCAGTTCTTC. This chain connects TRBV11-2 to TRBJ2-1; no firm D call. V was cut by 3 bases and J by 6 bases, with 6 bases left in between. The CDR3 loop spans 12 amino acids. CDR1 and CDR2 from the germline V gene are SGHAT and FQNNGV.

The chain carries TRBV9 and TRBJ2-7; no clear D gene. This CDR3 is built from 15 residues. V dropped 3 bases and J dropped 3 bases, with 16 bases sitting between them. Germline CDR1 reads SGDLS; CDR2 reads YYNGEE. CDR3 loop: CASSAQADQYYEQYF. CDR3 coding DNA: TGTGCCAGCAGCGCTCAGGCGGACCAATACTACGAGCAGTACTTC. The variable domain in full, completed from reference TRBV9 and TRBJ2-7, reads DSGVTQTPKHLITATGQRVTLRCSPRSGDLSVYWYQQSLDQGLQFLIQYYNGEERAKGNILERFSAQQFPDLHSELNLSSLELGDSALYFCASSAQADQYYEQYFGPGTRLTVT.